This T cell receptor beta chain appears in the sequencing data of a study of blood T cell repertoires in COVID-19. Turning to the study itself: Some COVID-19 samples were acute and others convalescent; all came from the United States, Italy and Spain. T cells, B-cell-depleted T cells, or PBMCs provided the cDNA or gDNA that served as material.

TCRdb's copy holds only in-frame clones and misses some; the assay was immunoSEQ multiplex PCR. The sample shows about 230,000 clones, around 80% of them seen only once. Trimming shortened V by 4 bases and J by 7 bases, and 9 bases separated the two germline ends. This CDR3 is built from 13 residues. The germline V gene has CDR1 SGHRS and CDR2 YFSETQ. The specimen was peripheral blood. This chain connects TRBV5-1 to TRBJ1-6; a possible D gene is TRBD1 (5 bases). The origin of this receptor is a woman older than 75 with active or convalescent COVID-19. The CDR3 reads CASSQEGNSPLHF. DNA for the CDR3: TGCGCCAGCAGCCAGGAGGGGAATTCACCCCTCCACTTT.